A selection of T cell receptor beta chains follows, all from one sample in a study of cytomegalovirus exposure and HLA in healthy donors. Sequenced by immunoSEQ multiplex PCR; TCRdb stores in-frame clones only, minus some. Of approximately 150,000 clones listed, roughly 86% are singletons. The material sequenced was PBMCs. These receptors all come from a woman in her thirties or forties in good health and CMV-seronegative. CDR3s include the opening cysteine and the closing phenylalanine or tryptophan. Each record gives: V gene, J gene, D gene, CDR3 protein. A D gene is named only where the DNA matches it firmly.

V gene: TRBV5-4
J gene: TRBJ2-5
D gene: TRBD1
CDR3 protein: CASSSQQGEETQYF

V gene: TRBV6-5
J gene: TRBJ2-1
D gene: TRBD2
CDR3 protein: CASSTSGMYYNEQFF

V gene: TRBV2
J gene: TRBJ2-2
D gene: NA
CDR3 protein: CASSGPPGDTGELFF

V gene: TRBV5-4
J gene: TRBJ2-7
D gene: NA
CDR3 protein: CASSLSSSKYEQYF

V gene: TRBV2
J gene: TRBJ1-5
D gene: TRBD1
CDR3 protein: CASSDRTGNQPQHF

V gene: TRBV2
J gene: TRBJ1-5
D gene: NA
CDR3 protein: CASTQGGNQPQHF

V gene: TRBV10-3
J gene: TRBJ2-1
D gene: TRBD2
CDR3 protein: CAISESSSGIGVNEQFF

V gene: TRBV7-8
J gene: TRBJ2-7
D gene: TRBD1
CDR3 protein: CASSSRQGGSYEQYF

V gene: TRBV7-9
J gene: TRBJ1-5
D gene: TRBD1
CDR3 protein: CASSFFRTGGSNSNQPQHF

V gene: TRBV6-5
J gene: TRBJ2-1
D gene: NA
CDR3 protein: CASSSEINEQFF

V gene: TRBV11-3
J gene: TRBJ2-3
D gene: NA
CDR3 protein: CASLDSWRGDTQYF

V gene: TRBV5-8
J gene: TRBJ2-2
D gene: NA
CDR3 protein: CASSLVSGANTGELFF

V gene: TRBV6-1
J gene: TRBJ1-5
D gene: TRBD1
CDR3 protein: CASIFNRGNQPQHF

V gene: TRBV9
J gene: TRBJ2-5
D gene: NA
CDR3 protein: CASSARAVETQYF

V gene: TRBV9
J gene: TRBJ2-1
D gene: NA
CDR3 protein: CASSVGGQLTYYNEQFF

V gene: TRBV6-6
J gene: TRBJ1-2
D gene: NA
CDR3 protein: CASSYSGYGYTF

V gene: TRBV27
J gene: TRBJ2-1
D gene: TRBD2
CDR3 protein: CASNRWEGRNEQFF

V gene: TRBV30
J gene: TRBJ1-3
D gene: NA
CDR3 protein: CAWSAGGSGNTIYF

V gene: TRBV4-3
J gene: TRBJ1-2
D gene: NA
CDR3 protein: CASSQVSGAANHGYTF

V gene: TRBV5-4
J gene: TRBJ2-1
D gene: NA
CDR3 protein: CASSIYNEQFF

V gene: TRBV5-6
J gene: TRBJ1-2
D gene: TRBD1
CDR3 protein: CASSFGQGKGYTF

V gene: TRBV5-1
J gene: TRBJ2-3
D gene: NA
CDR3 protein: CASSLGQTEDTQYF

V gene: TRBV10-1
J gene: TRBJ2-1
D gene: TRBD2
CDR3 protein: CASSGVGLAGDEQFF

V gene: TRBV7-2
J gene: TRBJ1-5
D gene: NA
CDR3 protein: CASSLARGGQPQHF